The 12 T cell receptor beta chains below all came from one sample that was sequenced in a study of blood T cell repertoires in COVID-19. The assay was immunoSEQ multiplex PCR, and TCRdb's table has in-frame clones only and misses some. The sample yields about 240,000 clones, roughly 89% seen once. The sequencing input was PBMCs or T cells enriched from blood (not recorded which). The receptors stem from a man between 40 and 49 years old who had recovered from COVID-19.

The V and J genes are TRBV5-1 and TRBJ2-7; TRBD1 aligns across 7 bases. The CDR3 covers 15 residues. The V gene's germline CDR1 is SGHRS and CDR2 YFSETQ. V lost 0 bases, J lost 1 base, and 4 bases stayed unmatched. CDR3 residues: CASSLEGATSYEQYF. CDR3 coding DNA: TGCGCCAGCAGCTTGGAGGGGGCAACGTCCTACGAGCAGTACTTC.

V gene TRBV2 combines with J gene TRBJ1-6, with a weak D call TRBD1 (6 bases). V was clipped by 7 bases and J by 0 bases, with 10 bases between them. This CDR3 has 15 residues. CDR1 is SNHLY and CDR2 is FYNNEI in the germline V gene. The CDR3 loop is CASIQDSSYNSPLHF. The CDR3 DNA follows: TGTGCCAGCATACAGGACAGCTCCTATAATTCACCCCTCCACTTT.

This clone has a single count. This chain connects TRBV29-1 to TRBJ2-1, with D tentatively TRBD2 (5 bases). This CDR3 is 12 amino acids long. V lost 7 bases, J lost 4 bases, and 11 bases lay in between. Per the germline V gene, CDR1 is SQVTM and CDR2 is ANQGSEA. In nucleotides, the CDR3 is TGCAGCGGTACAGCGGAGTACAATGAGCAGTTCTTC. Translated: CSGTAEYNEQFF.

This clone was counted a few times. The chain recombines TRBV7-8 with TRBJ1-6; D gene ambiguous. The CDR3 spans 17 residues. Germline V lookup: CDR1 SGHVS, CDR2 FQNEAQ. V lost 3 bases, J lost 3 bases, and 15 bases lay in between. CDR3 nucleotides: TGTGCCAGCAGCTTTGGGCGGGGAGCTGGCTATAATTCACCCCTCCACTTT. This gives the protein CASSFGRGAGYNSPLHF. The complete variable domain, with remaining parts taken from reference TRBV7-8 and TRBJ1-6, reads GAGVSQSPRYKVAKRGQDVALRCDPISGHVSLFWYQQALGQGPEFLTYFQNEAQLDKSGLPSDRFFAERPEGSVSTLKIQRTQQEDSAVYLCASSFGRGAGYNSPLHFGNGTRLTVT.

The table lists this clone with a count of one. The genes are TRBV27 and TRBJ2-2; D is possibly TRBD2 (5 bases). Germline lookup yields CDR1 MNHEY and CDR2 SMNVEV (reference sequence). Deletions cut 4 bases from V and 6 bases from J, with 12 bases between. This CDR3 spans 14 amino acids. The CDR3 DNA follows: TGTGCCAGCAGTTCCGGGGATTTCCCCGGGGAGCTGTTTTTT. It encodes CASSSGDFPGELFF.

V and J are TRBV27 and TRBJ2-3; a weak D match, TRBD2 (6 bases). The CDR3 extends over 15 amino acids. Per germline, CDR1 MNHEY and CDR2 SMNVEV (reference sequence). The V end was cut by 3 bases, the J end by 1 base, with 11 bases between. The CDR3 DNA reads as TGTGCCAGCAGTTTGGCCTGGGGGGGCACAGATACGCAGTATTTT. Encoded protein: CASSLAWGGTDTQYF.

This clone was found a few times. The gene calls are TRBV19 and TRBJ1-4; possible D gene TRBD1, 5 bases. This CDR3 spans 14 amino acids. The germline V and J ends were trimmed by 3 bases and 8 bases, with 13 bases remaining between them. CDR1 and CDR2 (germline): LNHDA, SQIVND (reference sequence). CDR3 sequence (DNA): TGTGCCAGTAGTATGGGAACAGGTTGGGAAAAACTGTTTTTT. It is translated as CASSMGTGWEKLFF.

The chain carries TRBV5-1 and TRBJ2-7, with 7 bases fitting TRBD2. The ends lost 4 bases at V and 7 bases at J; junction bases unmatched: 14. Germline V CDR1 and CDR2: SGHRS, YFSETQ. This CDR3 comprises 15 residues. The CDR3 loop is CASSRGEGGVWEQYF. The CDR3, as DNA: TGCGCCAGCAGCCGGGGGGAAGGCGGGGTATGGGAGCAGTACTTC.

V is TRBV9 and J is TRBJ2-1; TRBD2 agrees at 11 bases. The CDR3 covers 15 residues. CDR1 and CDR2 (germline): SGDLS, YYNGEE. The J segment lost 4 bases and the V segment lost 6 bases, leaving 6 bases of the junction unmatched. CDR3 sequence reads: CASNPSGRWYNEQFF. CDR3 DNA: TGTGCCAGCAATCCTAGCGGGAGGTGGTACAATGAGCAGTTCTTC.

CDR3 coding DNA: TGTGCCAGCAGTGAAGGGCTAGCGGGAGGCTACGAGCAGTACTTC. It encodes CASSEGLAGGYEQYF. The rearrangement uses TRBV25-1 and TRBJ2-7, with 11 bases aligning to TRBD2. CDR1 is MGHDK, CDR2 SYGVNS, per germline. Trimming removed 2 bases from V and 3 bases from J; junction bases left unmatched: 3. This CDR3 contains 15 residues.

The chain employs TRBV4-1 and TRBJ2-7; 12 nucleotides match TRBD2. The CDR3 extends over 18 amino acids. Germline CDR1 MGHRA, CDR2 YSYEKL. The V segment lost 4 bases and the J segment 6 bases; nucleotides outside the gene matches: 16. The CDR3 loop reads CASSLRLAGDYRASEQYF. In DNA, the CDR3 is TGCGCCAGCAGCCTCAGACTAGCGGGAGACTATAGGGCCTCCGAGCAGTACTTC.

In this sample, this clone turned up once. The V gene is TRBV5-8, the J gene TRBJ2-3, with 9 bases lining up with TRBD1. Per the germline V gene, CDR1 is SGHTS and CDR2 is YDEGEE. The junction had 7 bases not matched to a gene; V was cut back by 4 bases and J by 4 bases. The CDR3 has 15 residues. The CDR3 loop reads CASSLGQGMADTQYF. CDR3 DNA: TGTGCCAGCAGCCTAGGACAGGGGATGGCAGATACGCAGTATTTT.